Following are 26 T cell receptor beta chains from one sample sequenced in a study of response to subunit inactivated influenza vaccine. TCRdb itself ran the RT-PCR reads through MiXCR, one entry per CDR3 protein. There are just under 550,000 distinct CDR3 sequences in the sample; roughly a quarter occur only once, and 2.5% to 3% lies in the top ten. The same sample was also studied in work on T cells expressing NK-cell markers. That paper adds: UMIs were included in TCR beta cDNA generated by 5'RACE template switching.

The specimen was CD4+ T cells sorted from PBMCs, collected roughly 12 days after vaccination. The receptor source for this set is a middle-aged man who received an inactivated influenza vaccine.

The chain joins TRBV20-1 to TRBJ2-5, with TRBD1 identical over 11 bases. This CDR3 is 14 amino acids long. Looked up from germline, CDR1 is DFQATT and CDR2 is SNEGSKA (reference sequence). After removal of 6 bases from V and 4 bases from J, the junction contained 7 bases not matched to a gene. The CDR3 reads CSAQGTGGGETQYF. The CDR3 DNA reads as TGCAGTGCACAGGGGACAGGGGGGGGAGAGACCCAGTACTTC.

The CDR3, as DNA: TGTGCCAGCAGCTTAATATCCGCGGACGAGCAGTACTTC. Its translation: CASSLISADEQYF. The chain links TRBV7-8 to TRBJ2-7; no clear D. The length of the CDR3 is 13 residues. CDR1 SGHVS and CDR2 FQNEAQ come from the germline V gene. V was clipped by 2 bases and J by 5 bases, with 10 bases between them.

The chain couples TRBV12-3 or TRBV12-4 to TRBJ1-6, with D perhaps matching TRBD1 (5 bases). V was cut by 8 bases and J by 8 bases, with 19 bases left in between. This CDR3 is 15 amino acids long. CDR3 loop: CASRSGLVSYSPLHF. The CDR3 coding sequence is TGTGCCAGCCGTTCAGGGTTGGTTAGTTATTCACCCCTCCACTTT.

DNA for the CDR3: TGTGCCAGCAGAGATAGCGGGGGGGCCAGCTCCTACAATGAGCAGTTCTTC. This encodes CASRDSGGASSYNEQFF. The chain couples TRBV6-2 or TRBV6-3 to TRBJ2-1; TRBD2 aligns across 11 bases. Germline loops: CDR1 MNHEY, CDR2 SVGEGT. This CDR3 region has 17 residues. The V gene end was trimmed by 6 bases and the J gene end by 0 bases; junction bases not matched to a gene: 7.

The CDR3 reads CASSHLRGFYNEQFF. Written as DNA, the CDR3 is TGTGCCAGCAGCCACCTCAGAGGGTTCTACAATGAGCAGTTCTTC. The chain combines TRBV3-1 with TRBJ2-1, with D maybe TRBD2 (5 bases). Germline CDR1 LGHDT, CDR2 YNNKEL (reference sequence). The CDR3 sequence is 15 residues long. V was shortened by 3 bases and J by 3 bases, with 12 bases between the two germline ends.

The chain couples TRBV7-7 to TRBJ2-2; D could derive from TRBD1 or TRBD2 (7 bases each). The CDR3 consists of 18 residues. Germline lookup yields CDR1 SSHAT and CDR2 FNYEAQ (reference sequence). V was shortened by 4 bases and J by 2 bases, with 20 bases between the two germline ends. This CDR3 reads CASSSGGRDRLNTGELFF. CDR3 coding DNA: TGTGCCAGCAGCTCGGGGGGCCGGGACAGATTAAACACCGGGGAGCTGTTTTTT.

This clonotype was observed a few times. The V call is TRBV4-3, the J call TRBJ1-2, with D possibly matching TRBD1 (6 bases). The CDR3 has 16 residues. V dropped 1 base and J dropped 6 bases, with 18 bases sitting between them. Germline V gene data show CDR1 as LGHNA and CDR2 as YSLEER. The CDR3 sequence is CASSQARGGGMDGYTF. The CDR3 DNA reads as TGCGCCAGCAGCCAAGCCCGAGGGGGAGGCATGGATGGCTACACCTTC.

This chain joins TRBV18 and TRBJ2-3, with 9 bases lining up with TRBD2. Per the germline V gene, CDR1 is KGHSH and CDR2 is LQKENI. V was clipped by 2 bases and J by 2 bases; unmatched bases: 5. The CDR3 loop spans 16 amino acids. This CDR3 is CASSPSSGVSTDTQYF. Here the CDR3 DNA reads TGTGCCAGCTCACCATCTAGCGGGGTATCCACAGATACGCAGTATTTT.

The chain couples TRBV20-1 to TRBJ1-2; D not resolved. Germline V gene data show CDR1 as DFQATT and CDR2 as SNEGSKA (reference sequence). The CDR3 length is 13 residues. Trimming stripped 0 bases from V and 7 bases from J, with 12 bases between. The chain's CDR3 is CSAREEGGLGYTF. CDR3 nucleotides: TGCAGTGCTAGAGAGGAGGGCGGCCTTGGCTACACCTTC.

The sample holds a few counts of this clonotype. The CDR3 DNA reads TGCGCCAGCAGCCAGCCCGACAGCTTAGAGACCCAGTACTTC. As protein: CASSQPDSLETQYF. The chain is built from TRBV4-1 and TRBJ2-5, with D possibly being TRBD1 (5 bases). This CDR3 spans 14 amino acids. Germline CDR1 MGHRA, CDR2 YSYEKL. The V end lost 3 bases, the J end lost 4 bases, and 12 bases lay between the germline ends.

The chain joins TRBV6-5 to TRBJ2-7; 13 positions match TRBD2. This CDR3 has 16 amino acids. J was trimmed by 3 bases and V by 3 bases; bases with no gene match: 5. Per the germline V gene, CDR1 is MNHEY and CDR2 is SVGAGI. The CDR3 protein is CASSYSGLAGIYEQYF. In DNA form, the CDR3 reads TGTGCCAGCAGTTATTCGGGACTAGCGGGGATCTACGAGCAGTACTTC.

This clonotype occurred a few times. This sequence joins TRBV9 and TRBJ2-1; 16 bases agree with TRBD2. V trimming: 1 base; J trimming: 4 bases; junction bases outside the gene matches: 11. The CDR3 is 20 amino acids. Germline V lookup: CDR1 SGDLS, CDR2 YYNGEE. The CDR3 DNA follows: TGTGCCAGCAGCGTATCTTTGGGACTAGCGGGAGGGCCGCAGTACAATGAGCAGTTCTTC. It yields the protein CASSVSLGLAGGPQYNEQFF. Variable domain in full (rest from reference TRBV9 and TRBJ2-1): DSGVTQTPKHLITATGQRVTLRCSPRSGDLSVYWYQQSLDQGLQFLIQYYNGEERAKGNILERFSAQQFPDLHSELNLSSLELGDSALYFCASSVSLGLAGGPQYNEQFFGPGTRLTVL.

On this clonotype: One end of the junction fails to match germline, which may point to a read error. The chain is built from TRBV7-2 and TRBJ2-5; 9 bases are a match to TRBD2. The V gene's germline CDR1 is SGHTA and CDR2 FQGNSA. The CDR3 is 15 residues long. CDR3 sequence: CASSVAGANQETQYF. CDR3 DNA: TGTGCCAGCAGCGTAGCGGGGGCGAATCAAGAGACCCAGTACTTC.

This clonotype turned up a few times. V usage is TRBV5-6 and J usage is TRBJ2-1, with D unresolved. Per the germline V gene, CDR1 is SGHDT and CDR2 is YYEEEE. The V end was cut by 2 bases, the J end by 6 bases, with 3 bases between. The CDR3 is made up of 11 amino acids. The CDR3 is CASSFTNEQFF. DNA for the CDR3: TGTGCCAGCAGCTTCACCAATGAGCAGTTCTTC.

This clonotype was counted a few times. The chain joins TRBV24-1 to TRBJ2-5, with D possibly called TRBD1 or TRBD2 (5 bases each). CDR1 and CDR2 (germline): KGHDR, SFDVKD. CDR3 length equals 13 residues. V was trimmed by 8 bases and J by 5 bases, leaving 14 bases between them. CDR3 nucleotide sequence: TGTGCCACCAAACAGGCAGCGGATGAGACCCAGTACTTC. The encoded protein is CATKQAADETQYF.

This sequence joins TRBV20-1 and TRBJ1-5; no clear D gene. Trimming left V 0 bases short and J 7 bases short, with 10 bases between. Germline assignment: CDR1 DFQATT and CDR2 SNEGSKA (reference sequence). The CDR3 is 13 amino acids. For the CDR3, the DNA is TGCAGTGCTAGAGAAACAAGCAGACAGCCCCAGCATTTT. It codes for CSARETSRQPQHF.

The J gene is TRBJ2-7, the V gene TRBV5-6, with D hard to call. The CDR3 extends over 13 amino acids. V was trimmed by 9 bases and J by 6 bases, leaving 19 bases between them. CDR1 is SGHDT and CDR2 is YYEEEE in the germline V gene. The CDR3 DNA follows: TGTGCCATGGGCCCCGGGCTCCTCTGCGAGCAGTACTTC. Protein sequence: CAMGPGLLCEQYF.

The chain couples TRBV5-1 to TRBJ1-1; weak D call: TRBD1 (6 bases). The germline V and J ends were trimmed by 4 bases and 1 base, with 11 bases remaining between them. The length of the CDR3 is 14 residues. CDR1 and CDR2 from the germline V gene are SGHRS and YFSETQ. The CDR3 DNA reads as TGCGCCAGCAGCCGTTCGACAGGGAACACTGAAGCTTTCTTT. It translates to CASSRSTGNTEAFF.

This clonotype was seen only a few times. This chain links TRBV7-2 with TRBJ2-1; TRBD2 agrees at 12 bases. With 4 bases clipped from V and 8 bases from J, the junction kept 12 bases outside the gene matches. The CDR3 runs 17 residues. Germline V lookup: CDR1 SGHTA, CDR2 FQGNSA. CDR3 residues: CASSSTDLAGGLYEQFF. For the CDR3, the DNA is TGTGCCAGCAGCTCGACCGACCTAGCGGGGGGGCTGTATGAGCAGTTCTTC.

J is TRBJ2-2 and V is TRBV10-3, with TRBD2 matching 9 bases. The germline CDR1 and CDR2 sequences are ENHRY and SYGVKD. The CDR3 has 15 amino acids. The V and J ends lost 11 bases and 1 base, in that order; junction bases with no gene match: 8. CDR3 in amino acids: CASYPTSGNTGELFF. CDR3 coding DNA: TGTGCCTCCTACCCGACTAGCGGGAACACCGGGGAGCTGTTTTTT.

This chain connects TRBV6-2 or TRBV6-3 to TRBJ2-5, with 15 bases that match TRBD2. CDR3 length equals 19 residues. V lost 2 bases and J lost 2; bases outside the gene matches: 9. Per the germline V gene, CDR1 is MNHEY and CDR2 is SVGEGT. The CDR3 reads CASSYISGLAGGRQETQYF. Written as DNA, the CDR3 is TGTGCCAGCAGTTACATTTCAGGACTAGCGGGAGGGCGACAAGAGACCCAGTACTTC.

V is TRBV11-2 and J is TRBJ1-4; unclear D gene. The length of the CDR3 is 16 residues. Germline CDR1 reads SGHAT; CDR2 reads FQNNGV. V dropped 4 bases and J dropped 0 bases, with 12 bases sitting between them. The CDR3: CASSSGVGTTNEKLFF. For the CDR3, the DNA is TGTGCCAGCAGCTCGGGTGTGGGAACAACTAATGAAAAACTGTTTTTT.

This clonotype was counted a few times. This rearrangement joins TRBV4-3 to TRBJ2-7, with 12 bases matching TRBD2. The junction had 10 bases not matched to a gene; V was cut back by 1 base and J by 9 bases. The CDR3 is 16 amino acids. In germline, CDR1 is LGHNA, CDR2 YSLEER. The DNA of the CDR3 is TGCGCCAGCAGCCAAGGACTAGCGGGAGACCCCGGTGGGCAGTACTTC. It is translated as CASSQGLAGDPGGQYF.

This chain's CDR3 is CASSSMGQNNEQFF. The CDR3 DNA is TGCGCCAGCAGCTCTATGGGACAGAACAATGAGCAGTTCTTC. J is TRBJ2-1 and V is TRBV5-1, with 7 bases fitting TRBD1. Germline V gene sequence: CDR1 SGHRS, CDR2 YFSETQ. V lost 3 bases and J lost 5; bases outside the gene matches: 5. The CDR3 sequence is 14 residues long.

CDR3 protein: CASNKESGNQPQHF. The CDR3 nucleotides read TGTGCCAGCAATAAAGAGTCGGGCAATCAGCCCCAGCATTTT. The chain has TRBV6-1 and TRBJ1-5; D ambiguous. Germline CDR1 and CDR2: MNHNS and SASEGT. V was pared by 7 bases and J by 2 bases, with 12 bases between. CDR3 size: 14 residues.

This chain uses TRBV20-1 with TRBJ1-4, with TRBD1 matching 7 bases. The CDR3 totals 16 residues. Germline V lookup: CDR1 DFQATT, CDR2 SNEGSKA (reference sequence). Trimming cost V 2 bases and J 0 bases; bases outside gene matches: 6. The CDR3 region is CSARRGQYATNEKLFF. DNA of the CDR3: TGCAGTGCTAGAAGGGGACAGTATGCAACTAATGAAAAACTGTTTTTT.